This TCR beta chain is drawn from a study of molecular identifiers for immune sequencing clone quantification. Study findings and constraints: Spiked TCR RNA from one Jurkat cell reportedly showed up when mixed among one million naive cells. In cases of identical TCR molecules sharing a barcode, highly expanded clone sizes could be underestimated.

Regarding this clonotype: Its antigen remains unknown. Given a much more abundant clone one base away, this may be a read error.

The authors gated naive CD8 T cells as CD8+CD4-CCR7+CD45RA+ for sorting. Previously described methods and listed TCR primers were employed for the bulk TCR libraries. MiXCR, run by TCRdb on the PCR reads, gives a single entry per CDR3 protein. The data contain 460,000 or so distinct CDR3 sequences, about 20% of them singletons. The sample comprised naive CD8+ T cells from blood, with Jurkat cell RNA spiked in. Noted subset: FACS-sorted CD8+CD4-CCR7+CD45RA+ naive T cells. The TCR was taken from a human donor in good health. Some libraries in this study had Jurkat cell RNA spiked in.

The CDR3, as DNA: TGTGCCACCAGTGACGGGACAGAGAATCAGCCCCGGCATTTT. Residues: CATSDGTENQPRHF. This sequence joins TRBV24-1 and TRBJ1-5; 7 bases are a match to TRBD1. Per germline, CDR1 KGHDR and CDR2 SFDVKD. CDR3 length: 14 amino acids.